Below, 31 T cell receptor beta chains from the same sample are listed, as sequenced in a study of blood T cell repertoires in COVID-19. The repertoire was sequenced with immunoSEQ multiplex PCR; TCRdb's copy has only in-frame clones and lacks some. The repertoire has 150,000 to 200,000 clones, over 75% of them found once; the top ten carry 9.5% to 11%. Sequenced sample: PBMCs or T cells enriched from blood (not recorded which). The receptors shown here come from a man aged 50-59 years who had recovered from COVID-19.

This sequence joins TRBV30 and TRBJ2-5; D may be TRBD1 (6 bases). Trimming removed 4 bases at V and 3 bases at J, with 9 bases between. Germline CDR1 GTSNPN, CDR2 SVGIG (reference sequence). The length of the CDR3 is 12 residues. CDR3 coding DNA: TGTGCCTGGAAACAGGGTAAAGAGACCCAGTACTTC. Residues: CAWKQGKETQYF.

The V gene is TRBV6-4, the J gene TRBJ2-3; TRBD2 is a possible D gene (6 bases). V was shortened by 4 bases and J by 0 bases, with 11 bases between the two germline ends. The CDR3 is 15 residues long. Looked up from germline, CDR1 is MRHNA and CDR2 is SNTAGT. CDR3 region: CASSVAGLSTDTQYF. In DNA, the CDR3 is TGTGCCAGCAGTGTCGCGGGACTTAGCACAGATACGCAGTATTTT.

This chain connects TRBV2 to TRBJ1-2, with D unclear. The CDR3 spans 12 residues. Germline V gene lookup returns CDR1 SNHLY and CDR2 FYNNEI. The V gene lost 2 bases and the J gene lost 8 bases, with 9 bases spanning the gap. The DNA for the CDR3 is TGTGCCAGCAGTGAAAATCAGGCAGGCTACACCTTC. This sequence encodes CASSENQAGYTF.

The chain combines TRBV10-1 with TRBJ1-2; a weak D match, TRBD1 (5 bases). The CDR3 length is 15 residues. Germline CDR1 and CDR2: WNHNN and SYGVQD (reference sequence). Trimming took 7 bases from V and 4 from J, leaving 19 bases between them. This chain's CDR3 is CASTRGAAGVYGYTF. CDR3 coding DNA: TGCGCCAGCACCCGTGGGGCCGCCGGCGTCTATGGCTACACCTTC.

This chain uses TRBV6-5 with TRBJ2-7; TRBD2 agrees at 12 bases. V lost 8 bases and J lost 7; bases outside the gene matches: 6. Germline-derived CDR1 and CDR2 are MNHEY and SVGAGI. The CDR3 loop spans 13 amino acids. This CDR3 reads CASQLAGGGEQYF. In DNA form, the CDR3 reads TGTGCCAGCCAACTAGCGGGGGGCGGAGAGCAGTACTTC.

The rearrangement links TRBV6-5 to TRBJ2-2, with D perhaps TRBD2 (6 bases). Trimming cost V 11 bases and J 6 bases, with 19 bases left between them. CDR1 is MNHEY, CDR2 SVGAGI, per germline. CDR3 length: 14 amino acids. This CDR3 is CAGKSPWGAGELFF. DNA of the CDR3: TGTGCCGGAAAATCCCCATGGGGGGCCGGGGAGCTGTTTTTT.

This sequence joins TRBV3-1 (or the pseudogene TRBV3-2) and TRBJ2-1; 7 bases line up with TRBD2. J lost 0 bases, V lost 1 base, and 6 bases had no gene match. Germline CDR1 LGHDT, CDR2 YNNKEL (reference sequence). This CDR3 comprises 17 residues. CDR3 in DNA: TGTGCCAGCAGCCAAGGGGTGAAGCGGGGCTCCTACAATGAGCAGTTCTTC. It specifies CASSQGVKRGSYNEQFF.

The V call is TRBV11-2, the J call TRBJ1-5; no firm D call. The germline V gene encodes CDR1 SGHAT and CDR2 FQNNGV. Deletions cut 2 bases from V and 3 bases from J, with 5 bases between. CDR3 length: 13 amino acids. As DNA, the CDR3 is TGTGCCAGCAGCTTAACTTACAATCAGCCCCAGCATTTT. Encoded protein: CASSLTYNQPQHF.

CDR3 nucleotide sequence: TGTGCCAGCAGCCAATGGGGGACAGGTAGCACTGAAGCTTTCTTT. It yields the protein CASSQWGTGSTEAFF. The V gene is TRBV7-9, the J gene TRBJ1-1, with 8 positions matching TRBD1. Germline-derived CDR1 and CDR2 are SEHNR and FQNEAQ (reference sequence). The CDR3 covers 15 residues. V was clipped by 5 bases and J by 4 bases; unmatched bases: 9.

The J gene is TRBJ2-5, the V gene TRBV10-3; 11 nucleotides align to TRBD2. The CDR3 contains 15 residues. Germline V gene data show CDR1 as ENHRY and CDR2 as SYGVKD. The V and J ends lost 6 bases and 4 bases, in that order; junction bases with no gene match: 7. Here the CDR3 DNA reads TGTGCCATCAGGGACATAGCGGGAGGGGGAGAGACCCAGTACTTC. Its translation: CAIRDIAGGGETQYF.

V usage is TRBV11-3 and J usage is TRBJ2-1, with 7 bases identical to TRBD2. Germline CDR1 and CDR2: SGHNT and YENEEA. After removal of 5 bases from V and 6 bases from J, the junction contained 7 bases not matched to a gene. The CDR3 loop spans 14 amino acids. In DNA, the CDR3 is TGTGCCAGCAGCCCACTTGGGGGGGTCAATGAGCAGTTCTTC. The encoded protein is CASSPLGGVNEQFF. The complete variable domain, with remaining parts taken from reference TRBV11-3 and TRBJ2-1, reads EAGVVQSPRYKIIEKKQPVAFWCNPISGHNTLYWYLQNLGQGPELLIRYENEEAVDDSQLPKDRFSAERLKGVDSTLKIQPAELGDSAVYLCASSPLGGVNEQFFGPGTRLTVL.

This clone has a handful of counts. This CDR3 is CASSPEGSYSPLHF. The CDR3 nucleotides are TGTGCCAGCAGCCCGGAGGGCTCTTACTCACCCCTCCACTTT. The genes are TRBV3-1 (or the pseudogene TRBV3-2) and TRBJ1-6; no clear D gene. The CDR3 has 14 residues. CDR1 LGHDT and CDR2 YNNKEL come from the germline V gene (reference sequence). V dropped 4 bases and J dropped 10 bases, with 14 bases sitting between them.

V usage is TRBV5-6 and J usage is TRBJ2-6, with D unresolved. Trimming took off 6 bases at V and 3 bases at J, with 7 bases between the two ends. The CDR3 totals 13 residues. Germline loops: CDR1 SGHDT, CDR2 YYEEEE. The DNA for the CDR3 is TGTGCCAGCATGAGGAGTGGGGCCAACGTCCTGACTTTC. Amino acid sequence: CASMRSGANVLTF. Based on the CDR3 plus reference TRBV5-6 and TRBJ2-6, the full variable domain is DAGVTQSPTHLIKTRGQQVTLRCSPKSGHDTVSWYQQALGQGPQFIFQYYEEEERQRGNFPDRFSGHQFPNYSSELNVNALLLGDSALYLCASMRSGANVLTFGAGSRLTVL.

This chain connects TRBV27 to TRBJ1-2; D not resolved. Trimming shortened V by 6 bases and J by 6 bases, and 11 bases separated the two germline ends. Germline V gene data show CDR1 as MNHEY and CDR2 as SMNVEV (reference sequence). The CDR3 has 12 amino acids. The DNA for the CDR3 is TGTGCCAGCAGGTCTCTCAGCGATGGCTACACCTTC. It is translated as CASRSLSDGYTF.

This chain links TRBV3-1 (or the pseudogene TRBV3-2) with TRBJ2-3; 9 positions match TRBD2. CDR1 LGHDT and CDR2 YNNKEL come from the germline V gene (reference sequence). V was clipped by 0 bases and J by 0 bases; unmatched bases: 13. CDR3 length equals 20 residues. DNA of the CDR3: TGTGCCAGCAGCCAAGAGGGCCTGGGTGCTAGCGGGGCGAGCACAGATACGCAGTATTTT. It encodes CASSQEGLGASGASTDTQYF.

The chain uses TRBV18 and TRBJ1-1; D unresolved. The germline V and J ends were trimmed by 3 bases and 5 bases, with 16 bases remaining between them. Germline V gives CDR1 KGHSH, CDR2 LQKENI. The CDR3 extends over 15 amino acids. CDR3 coding DNA: TGTGCCAGCTCACCCCTGAGGGAAGGAGGGACTGAAGCTTTCTTT. Its protein is CASSPLREGGTEAFF.

The chain carries TRBV3-1 (or the pseudogene TRBV3-2) and TRBJ2-2; 8 nucleotides match TRBD2. Trimming removed 10 bases from V and 4 bases from J; junction bases left unmatched: 8. Germline V gene data show CDR1 as LGHDT and CDR2 as YNNKEL (reference sequence). This CDR3 has 14 amino acids. Written as DNA, the CDR3 is TGTGCCACGGGTAGTAGCGGGGCCACCGGGGAGCTGTTTTTT. Protein product: CATGSSGATGELFF.

This chain uses TRBV9 with TRBJ1-2; D remains unclear. V dropped 0 bases and J dropped 0 bases, with 9 bases sitting between them. This CDR3 is built from 15 residues. CDR1 and CDR2 from the germline V gene are SGDLS and YYNGEE. CDR3 region: CASSVEGAANYGYTF. The CDR3 DNA follows: TGTGCCAGCAGCGTAGAGGGAGCAGCTAACTATGGCTACACCTTC.

This chain links TRBV7-9 with TRBJ1-1, with unresolved D. This CDR3 spans 12 amino acids. V was trimmed by 1 base and J by 4 bases, leaving 4 bases between them. Germline V gives CDR1 SEHNR, CDR2 FQNEAQ (reference sequence). The CDR3 DNA is TGTGCCAGCAGCTTAGGTCTCACTGAAGCTTTCTTT. Its translation: CASSLGLTEAFF. Full variable domain (remainder filled in from reference TRBV7-9 and TRBJ1-1): DTGVSQNPRHKITKRGQNVTFRCDPISEHNRLYWYRQTLGQGPEFLTYFQNEAQLEKSRLLSDRFSAERPKGSFSTLEIQRTEQGDSAMYLCASSLGLTEAFFGQGTRLTVV.

This clone was seen a single time. The genes are TRBV30 and TRBJ1-5, with 8 positions matching TRBD1. Trimming took 8 bases from V and 6 from J; bases not matched to a gene: 6. Germline V gene sequence: CDR1 GTSNPN, CDR2 SVGIG (reference sequence). There are 12 residues in the CDR3. CDR3 DNA sequence: TGTGCCGGTGGGACAGGATTTCAGCCCCAGCATTTT. It is translated as CAGGTGFQPQHF.

The J gene is TRBJ1-2, the V gene TRBV11-1; D uncertain. Looked up from germline, CDR1 is SGHAT and CDR2 is FQDESV (reference sequence). V dropped 5 bases and J dropped 2 bases, with 12 bases sitting between them. This CDR3 is 14 amino acids long. In DNA form, the CDR3 reads TGTGCCAGCAGCCCGAAAAACAGCAACTATGGCTACACCTTC. It yields the protein CASSPKNSNYGYTF.

This chain links TRBV2 with TRBJ2-4; TRBD2 aligns across 7 bases. J lost 0 bases, V lost 6 bases, and 8 bases had no gene match. The CDR3 length is 16 residues. Germline V gives CDR1 SNHLY, CDR2 FYNNEI. The CDR3 DNA is TGTGCCAGCAGCTTAAATAGCGGGCTAGCCAAAAACATTCAGTACTTC. Translated: CASSLNSGLAKNIQYF.

This rearrangement joins TRBV5-4 to TRBJ1-1, with D uncertain. The CDR3 is 13 residues long. Germline V gene lookup returns CDR1 SGHNT and CDR2 YYREEE (reference sequence). Trimming took 4 bases from V and 1 from J, leaving 8 bases between them. Written as DNA, the CDR3 is TGTGCCAGCAGCGCACAGACGAACACTGAAGCTTTCTTT. This sequence encodes CASSAQTNTEAFF.

The chain is built from TRBV3-1 (or the pseudogene TRBV3-2) and TRBJ2-2, with 7 positions matching TRBD2. The V gene's germline CDR1 is LGHDT and CDR2 YNNKEL (reference sequence). J gave up 7 bases and V 4 bases, and 6 bases lay outside the gene matches. The length of the CDR3 is 14 residues. The CDR3 bases are TGTGCCAGCAGCCCGTGGGAGGGAATCGGGGAGCTGTTTTTT. It encodes CASSPWEGIGELFF.

The CDR3 DNA reads TGCGCCAGCAGCCAAGGGGGGCCACGTTATGGCTACACCTTC. It encodes CASSQGGPRYGYTF. This chain uses TRBV4-1 with TRBJ1-2; tentatively, D is TRBD1 (6 bases). Trimming removed 1 base at V and 5 bases at J, with 11 bases between. This CDR3 comprises 14 residues. Germline CDR1 reads MGHRA; CDR2 reads YSYEKL.

CDR3 nucleotide sequence: TGTGCCAGTCTCCCAGGGCGGGTAGCGGCATCTTTAGATACGCAGTATTTT. This sequence encodes CASLPGRVAASLDTQYF. This rearrangement joins TRBV28 to TRBJ2-3; a possible D gene is TRBD2 (6 bases). Per germline, CDR1 MDHEN and CDR2 SYDVKM. V was pared by 9 bases and J by 5 bases, with 27 bases between. The CDR3 runs 17 residues.

V and J are TRBV7-3 and TRBJ2-3; TRBD2 matches 7 bases. V lost 1 base and J lost 4; bases outside the gene matches: 11. The CDR3 totals 17 residues. Germline V lookup: CDR1 SGHTA, CDR2 FQGTGA. CDR3 in amino acids: CASSLSGSGTVPDTQYF. CDR3 coding DNA: TGTGCCAGCAGCTTAAGCGGGAGCGGTACTGTTCCAGATACGCAGTATTTT.

CDR3 sequence: CASSLRGETQYF. In DNA form, the CDR3 reads TGCGCCAGCAGCTTGCGGGGGGAGACCCAGTACTTC. V usage is TRBV5-1 and J usage is TRBJ2-5; a possible D gene is TRBD2 (6 bases). V was cut by 1 base and J by 5 bases, with 6 bases left in between. The V gene's germline CDR1 is SGHRS and CDR2 YFSETQ. The CDR3 spans 12 residues. The complete variable domain, with remaining parts taken from reference TRBV5-1 and TRBJ2-5, reads KAGVTQTPRYLIKTRGQQVTLSCSPISGHRSVSWYQQTPGQGLQFLFEYFSETQRNKGNFPGRFSGRQFSNSRSEMNVSTLELGDSALYLCASSLRGETQYFGPGTRLLVL.

This clone showed up just once. The rearrangement uses TRBV15 and TRBJ2-1; D gene ambiguous. The germline CDR1 and CDR2 sequences are LNHNV and YYDKDF (reference sequence). Trimming left V 1 base short and J 8 bases short, with 6 bases between. This CDR3 has 12 residues. CDR3 residues: CATSRVRYEQFF. Written as DNA, the CDR3 is TGTGCCACCAGCAGAGTGAGGTATGAGCAGTTCTTC. Drawing the rest from reference TRBV15 and TRBJ2-1, the complete variable domain is DAMVIQNPRYQVTQFGKPVTLSCSQTLNHNVMYWYQQKSSQAPKLLFHYYDKDFNNEADTPDNFQSRRPNTSFCFLDIRSPGLGDTAMYLCATSRVRYEQFFGPGTRLTVL.

This clone was seen more than once but under ten times. The chain is built from TRBV9 and TRBJ2-7, with 12 bases that match TRBD1. The ends lost 0 bases at V and 6 bases at J; junction bases unmatched: 19. Germline values: CDR1 SGDLS, CDR2 YYNGEE. CDR3 size: 20 residues. The CDR3 loop is CASSVGHGGQGALELCEQYF. The CDR3 nucleotides read TGTGCCAGCAGCGTAGGTCACGGGGGACAGGGGGCGCTGGAACTTTGCGAGCAGTACTTC. The whole variable domain, filled in from reference TRBV9 and TRBJ2-7, reads DSGVTQTPKHLITATGQRVTLRCSPRSGDLSVYWYQQSLDQGLQFLIQYYNGEERAKGNILERFSAQQFPDLHSELNLSSLELGDSALYFCASSVGHGGQGALELCEQYFGPGTRLTVT.

The chain joins TRBV7-8 to TRBJ2-3, with TRBD1 identical over 7 bases. Germline CDR1 and CDR2: SGHVS and FQNEAQ. With 5 bases clipped from V and 5 bases from J, the junction kept 7 bases outside the gene matches. The CDR3 sequence is 14 residues long. CDR3 protein: CASSQTGQGDTQYF. CDR3 nucleotide sequence: TGTGCCAGCAGCCAGACAGGGCAGGGAGATACGCAGTATTTT. Full variable domain (rest looked up from reference TRBV7-8 and TRBJ2-3): GAGVSQSPRYKVAKRGQDVALRCDPISGHVSLFWYQQALGQGPEFLTYFQNEAQLDKSGLPSDRFFAERPEGSVSTLKIQRTQQEDSAVYLCASSQTGQGDTQYFGPGTRLTVL.